A single sample is the source of the 4 T cell receptor beta chains below, sequenced in a study of CD8 T cells in ankylosing spondylitis. TCRdb re-derived calls from the 5' RACE reads in MiXCR, one entry per CDR3 protein. The repertoire includes roughly 250,000 distinct CDR3 sequences, roughly 8.6% of them detected once, and around 7% sits in the top ten. Specimen: blood, either unsorted or a sorted T cell fraction (not recorded which). The receptors shown here come from a male donor with ankylosing spondylitis or in good health (not recorded which).

This clonotype was detected ten times or more. The genes are TRBV12-3 or TRBV12-4 and TRBJ1-2, with D possibly being TRBD1 (5 bases). The ends were cut back, 3 bases at V and 0 bases at J, with 11 bases in the middle. This CDR3 has 15 amino acids. The chain's CDR3 is CASSLGQQSNYGYTF. DNA of the CDR3: TGTGCCAGCAGTTTGGGGCAGCAGTCTAACTATGGCTACACCTTC.

The chain links TRBV5-1 to TRBJ2-7; D ambiguous. The CDR3 spans 14 residues. The ends were cut back, 0 bases at V and 5 bases at J, with 12 bases in the middle. In germline, CDR1 is SGHRS, CDR2 YFSETQ. The CDR3 region is CASSLVLTRDEQYF. As DNA, the CDR3 is TGCGCCAGCAGCTTGGTTCTTACCCGCGACGAGCAGTACTTC. Full variable domain (remainder filled in from reference TRBV5-1 and TRBJ2-7): KAGVTQTPRYLIKTRGQQVTLSCSPISGHRSVSWYQQTPGQGLQFLFEYFSETQRNKGNFPGRFSGRQFSNSRSEMNVSTLELGDSALYLCASSLVLTRDEQYFGPGTRLTVT.

A note on this clonotype: This may stem from a read error, because a much larger clone lies one nucleotide away. The rearrangement links TRBV7-2 to TRBJ1-2; tentatively, D is TRBD1 (5 bases). The germline gives CDR1 SGHTA, CDR2 FQGNSA. This CDR3 is built from 17 residues. This CDR3 is CASSIFSGRTSNYGCTF. CDR3 bases: TGTGCCAGCAGCATATTTTCGGGACGGACTTCTAACTATGGCTGCACCTTC.

There are many counts of this clonotype. The chain links TRBV5-1 to TRBJ2-1, with 8 nucleotides matching TRBD2. The V gene end was trimmed by 0 bases and the J gene end by 5 bases; junction bases not matched to a gene: 4. CDR3 length equals 15 residues. Germline loops: CDR1 SGHRS, CDR2 YFSETQ. The CDR3 nucleotides read TGCGCCAGCAGCTTGGCAGCGGGGGCGCACAATGAGCAGTTCTTC. This codes for CASSLAAGAHNEQFF.